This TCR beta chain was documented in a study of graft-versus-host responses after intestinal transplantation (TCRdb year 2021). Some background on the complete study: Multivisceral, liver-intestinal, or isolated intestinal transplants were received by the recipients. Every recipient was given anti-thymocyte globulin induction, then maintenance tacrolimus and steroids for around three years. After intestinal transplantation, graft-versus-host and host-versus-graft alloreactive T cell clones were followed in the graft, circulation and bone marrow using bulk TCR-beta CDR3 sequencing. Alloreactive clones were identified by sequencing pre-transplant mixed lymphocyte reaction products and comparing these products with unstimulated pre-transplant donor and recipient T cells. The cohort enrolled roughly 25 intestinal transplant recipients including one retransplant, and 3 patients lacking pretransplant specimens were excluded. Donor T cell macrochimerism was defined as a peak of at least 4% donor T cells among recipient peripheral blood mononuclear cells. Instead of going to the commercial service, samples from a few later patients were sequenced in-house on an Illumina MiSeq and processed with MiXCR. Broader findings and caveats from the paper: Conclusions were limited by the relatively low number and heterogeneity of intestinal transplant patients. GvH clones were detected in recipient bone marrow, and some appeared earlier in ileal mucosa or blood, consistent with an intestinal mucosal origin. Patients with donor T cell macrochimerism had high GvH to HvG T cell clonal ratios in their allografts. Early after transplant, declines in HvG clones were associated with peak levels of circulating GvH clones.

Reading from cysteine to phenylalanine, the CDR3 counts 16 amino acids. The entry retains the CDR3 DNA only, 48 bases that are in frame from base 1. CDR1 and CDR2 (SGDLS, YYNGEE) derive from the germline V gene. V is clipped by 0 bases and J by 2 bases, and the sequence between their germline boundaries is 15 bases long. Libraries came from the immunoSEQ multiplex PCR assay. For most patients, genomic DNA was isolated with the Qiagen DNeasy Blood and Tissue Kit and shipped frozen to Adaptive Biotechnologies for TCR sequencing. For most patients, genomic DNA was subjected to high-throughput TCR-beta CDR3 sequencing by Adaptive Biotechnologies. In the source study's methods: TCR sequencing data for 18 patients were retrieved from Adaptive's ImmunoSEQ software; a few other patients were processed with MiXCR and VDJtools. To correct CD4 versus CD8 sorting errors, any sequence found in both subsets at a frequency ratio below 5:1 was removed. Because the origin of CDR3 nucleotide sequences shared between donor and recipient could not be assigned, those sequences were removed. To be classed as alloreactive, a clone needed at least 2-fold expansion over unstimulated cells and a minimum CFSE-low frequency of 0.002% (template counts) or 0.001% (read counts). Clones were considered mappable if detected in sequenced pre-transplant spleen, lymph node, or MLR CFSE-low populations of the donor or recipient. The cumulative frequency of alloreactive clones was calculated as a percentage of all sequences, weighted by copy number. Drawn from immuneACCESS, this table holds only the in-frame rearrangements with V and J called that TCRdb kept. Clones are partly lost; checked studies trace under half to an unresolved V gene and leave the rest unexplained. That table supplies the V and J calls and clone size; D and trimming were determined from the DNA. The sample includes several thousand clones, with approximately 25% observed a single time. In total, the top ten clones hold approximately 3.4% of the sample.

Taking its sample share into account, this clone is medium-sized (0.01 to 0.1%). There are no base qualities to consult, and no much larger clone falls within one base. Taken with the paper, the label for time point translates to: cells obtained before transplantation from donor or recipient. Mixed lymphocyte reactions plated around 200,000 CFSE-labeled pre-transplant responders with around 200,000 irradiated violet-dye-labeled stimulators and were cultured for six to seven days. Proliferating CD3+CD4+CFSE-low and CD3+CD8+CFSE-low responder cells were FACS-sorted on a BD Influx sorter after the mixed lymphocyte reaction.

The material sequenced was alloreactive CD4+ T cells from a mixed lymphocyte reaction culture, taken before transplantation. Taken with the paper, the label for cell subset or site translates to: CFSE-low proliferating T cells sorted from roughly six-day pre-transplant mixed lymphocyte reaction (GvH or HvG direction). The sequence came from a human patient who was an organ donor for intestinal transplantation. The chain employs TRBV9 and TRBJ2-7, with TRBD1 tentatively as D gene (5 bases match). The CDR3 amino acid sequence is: CASSVDAAGPPYEQYF. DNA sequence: TGTGCCAGCAGCGTAGACGCGGCAGGGCCTCCCTACGAGCAGTACTTC.